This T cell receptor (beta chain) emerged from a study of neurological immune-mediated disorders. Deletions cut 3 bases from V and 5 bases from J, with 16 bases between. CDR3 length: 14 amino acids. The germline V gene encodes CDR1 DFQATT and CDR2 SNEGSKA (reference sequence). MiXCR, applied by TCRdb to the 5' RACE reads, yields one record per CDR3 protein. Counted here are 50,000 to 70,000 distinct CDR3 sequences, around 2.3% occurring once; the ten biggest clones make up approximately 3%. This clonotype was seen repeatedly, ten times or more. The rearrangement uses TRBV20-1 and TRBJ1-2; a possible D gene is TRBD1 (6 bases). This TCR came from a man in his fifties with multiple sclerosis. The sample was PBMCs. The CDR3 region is CSASVGQKTYGYTF. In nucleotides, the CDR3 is TGCAGTGCTAGTGTTGGACAGAAGACATATGGCTACACCTTC.